This record covers a single T cell receptor beta chain. Sequencing used immunoSEQ multiplex PCR; TCRdb keeps in-frame clones, though not all of them. The repertoire holds about 23,000 clones, with 83% as singletons. These data belong to a study of blood T cell repertoires in COVID-19. This CDR3 is 14 amino acids long. V was clipped by 4 bases and J by 2 bases, with 11 bases between them. Germline assignment: CDR1 KGHSH and CDR2 LQKENI. The origin of this receptor is a man between 65 and 80 years old with acute or convalescent COVID-19. Specimen: peripheral blood. The chain links TRBV18 to TRBJ2-5; possible D gene TRBD2, 5 bases. The CDR3 coding sequence is TGTGCCAGCTCACTCGGACGGGAACAAGAGACCCAGTACTTC. Residues: CASSLGREQETQYF.